What follows are 5 T cell receptor beta chains derived from one specimen sequenced in a study of CD8 T cells in Susac syndrome. It was with random hexamers that roughly 0.5 to 1 ug RNA was reverse transcribed. From the immunoSEQ multiplex PCR reads, TCRdb called clonotypes with MiXCR, one entry per CDR3 protein. The table includes around 170,000 distinct CDR3 sequences, roughly 94% detected once. The specimen was CD8+ T cells from PBMCs. All receptors come from a human donor with Susac syndrome.

The genes are TRBV3-1 and TRBJ2-7; no definite D call. V lost 0 bases and J lost 2, with 11 bases in between. The germline CDR1 and CDR2 sequences are LGHDT and YNNKEL (reference sequence). The CDR3 spans 15 residues. For the CDR3, the DNA is TGTGCCAGCAGCCAAGATACCGCTCGACCCTACGAGCAGTACTTC. It specifies CASSQDTARPYEQYF.

The V and J genes are TRBV7-9 and TRBJ2-3; TRBD2 aligns across 14 bases. Germline assignment: CDR1 SEHNR and CDR2 FQNEAQ (reference sequence). Trimming at V came to 5 bases and at J to 6 bases, leaving 10 bases not matched to a gene. The CDR3 spans 17 residues. CDR3 region: CASSPNPGLAGADTQYF. CDR3 bases: TGTGCCAGCAGCCCCAATCCGGGACTAGCGGGAGCTGATACGCAGTATTTT. The whole variable domain, filled in from reference TRBV7-9 and TRBJ2-3, reads DTGVSQNPRHKITKRGQNVTFRCDPISEHNRLYWYRQTLGQGPEFLTYFQNEAQLEKSRLLSDRFSAERPKGSFSTLEIQRTEQGDSAMYLCASSPNPGLAGADTQYFGPGTRLTVL.

The sample holds one count of this clonotype. The CDR3 here is CAWARRGRGTGELFF. As DNA, the CDR3 is TGTGCCTGGGCCAGGAGGGGGAGAGGGACCGGGGAGCTGTTTTTT. The chain joins TRBV30 to TRBJ2-2; D is perhaps TRBD1 or TRBD2 (6 bases each). CDR3 length: 15 amino acids. Trimming removed 5 bases at V and 5 bases at J, with 18 bases between. Per the germline V gene, CDR1 is GTSNPN and CDR2 is SVGIG (reference sequence).

The gene calls are TRBV20-1 and TRBJ1-5, with unresolved D. V was trimmed by 0 bases and J by 2 bases, leaving 14 bases between them. The CDR3 extends over 16 amino acids. Germline V lookup: CDR1 DFQATT, CDR2 SNEGSKA (reference sequence). CDR3 nucleotides: TGCAGTGCTAGAGAATTATCGAGCGCAGGCAATCAGCCCCAGCATTTT. The encoded protein is CSARELSSAGNQPQHF.

J is TRBJ2-7 and V is TRBV6-1, with D perhaps matching TRBD1 (5 bases). The CDR3 is made up of 14 amino acids. Germline V gene lookup returns CDR1 MNHNS and CDR2 SASEGT. Trimming stripped 4 bases from V and 5 bases from J, with 15 bases between. The CDR3 loop reads CASSGLGPLDEQYF. The CDR3 nucleotides read TGTGCCAGCAGTGGTTTGGGGCCCCTGGACGAGCAGTACTTC.